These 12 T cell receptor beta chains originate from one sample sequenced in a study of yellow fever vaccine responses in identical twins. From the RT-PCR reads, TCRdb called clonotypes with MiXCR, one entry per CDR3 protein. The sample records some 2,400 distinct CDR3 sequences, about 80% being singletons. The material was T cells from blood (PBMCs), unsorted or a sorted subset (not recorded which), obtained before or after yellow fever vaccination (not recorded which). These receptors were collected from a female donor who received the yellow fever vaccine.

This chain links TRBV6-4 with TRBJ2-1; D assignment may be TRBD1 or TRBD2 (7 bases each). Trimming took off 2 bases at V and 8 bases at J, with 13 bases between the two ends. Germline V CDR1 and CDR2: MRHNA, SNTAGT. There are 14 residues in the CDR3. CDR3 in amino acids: CASSDREGADEQFF. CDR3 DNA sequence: TGTGCCAGCAGTGACAGGGAGGGGGCAGATGAGCAGTTCTTC.

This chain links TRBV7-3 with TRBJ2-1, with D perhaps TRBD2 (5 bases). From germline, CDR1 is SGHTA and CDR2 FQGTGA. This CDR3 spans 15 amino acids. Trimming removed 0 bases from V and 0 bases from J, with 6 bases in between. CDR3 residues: CASSLTRASYNEQFF. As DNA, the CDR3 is TGTGCCAGCAGCTTAACGCGGGCCTCCTACAATGAGCAGTTCTTC.

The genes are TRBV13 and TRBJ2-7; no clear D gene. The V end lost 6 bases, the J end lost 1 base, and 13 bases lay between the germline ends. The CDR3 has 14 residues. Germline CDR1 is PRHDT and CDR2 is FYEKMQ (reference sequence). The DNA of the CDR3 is TGTGCCAGCAGGGGTCCCCGCTATTCCTACGAGCAGTACGTC. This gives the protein CASRGPRYSYEQYV.

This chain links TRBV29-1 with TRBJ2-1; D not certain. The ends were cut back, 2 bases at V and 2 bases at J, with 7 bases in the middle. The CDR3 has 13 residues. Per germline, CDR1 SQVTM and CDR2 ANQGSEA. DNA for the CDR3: TGCAGCGTTGAACGCGAGACCTACAATGAGCAGTTCTTC. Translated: CSVERETYNEQFF.

DNA for the CDR3: TGTGCCAGCAGCTGGGCTAGCGGGGGGGCCGAGAATGAGCAGTTCTTC. Protein sequence: CASSWASGGAENEQFF. V gene TRBV5-4 combines with J gene TRBJ2-1; 12 bases line up with TRBD2. CDR1 and CDR2 (germline): SGHNT, YYREEE (reference sequence). Trimming took 3 bases from V and 7 from J; bases not matched to a gene: 8. This CDR3 is 16 amino acids long.

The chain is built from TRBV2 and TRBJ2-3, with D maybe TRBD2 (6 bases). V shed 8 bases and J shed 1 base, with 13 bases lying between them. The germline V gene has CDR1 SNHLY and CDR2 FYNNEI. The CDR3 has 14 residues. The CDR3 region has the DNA TGTGCCAGCGCGGGTGGCGGGGGCACAGATACGCAGTATTTT. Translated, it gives CASAGGGGTDTQYF.

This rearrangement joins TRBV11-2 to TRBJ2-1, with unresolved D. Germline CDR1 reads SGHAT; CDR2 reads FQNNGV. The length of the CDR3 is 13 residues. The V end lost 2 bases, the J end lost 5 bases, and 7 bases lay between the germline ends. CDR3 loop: CASSLRMDNEQFF. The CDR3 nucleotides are TGTGCCAGCAGCTTACGTATGGACAATGAGCAGTTCTTC.

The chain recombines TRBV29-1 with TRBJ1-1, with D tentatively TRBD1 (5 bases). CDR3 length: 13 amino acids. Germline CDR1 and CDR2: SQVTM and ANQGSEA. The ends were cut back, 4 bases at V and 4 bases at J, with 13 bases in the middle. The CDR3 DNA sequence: TGCAGCGTTGTGGTGACAGAGGGCACTGAAGCTTTCTTT. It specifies CSVVVTEGTEAFF.

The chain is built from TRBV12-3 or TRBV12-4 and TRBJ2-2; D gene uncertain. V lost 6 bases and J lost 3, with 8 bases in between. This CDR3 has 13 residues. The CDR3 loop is CASSPRDTGELFF. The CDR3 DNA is TGTGCCAGCAGCCCTAGGGACACCGGGGAGCTGTTTTTT.

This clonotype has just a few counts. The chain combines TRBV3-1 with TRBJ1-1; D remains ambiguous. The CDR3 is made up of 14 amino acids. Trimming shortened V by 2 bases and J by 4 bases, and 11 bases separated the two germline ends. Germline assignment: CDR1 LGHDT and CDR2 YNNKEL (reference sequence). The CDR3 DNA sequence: TGTGCCAGCAGCCAATTCGGCACCGCCACTGAAGCTTTCTTT. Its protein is CASSQFGTATEAFF.

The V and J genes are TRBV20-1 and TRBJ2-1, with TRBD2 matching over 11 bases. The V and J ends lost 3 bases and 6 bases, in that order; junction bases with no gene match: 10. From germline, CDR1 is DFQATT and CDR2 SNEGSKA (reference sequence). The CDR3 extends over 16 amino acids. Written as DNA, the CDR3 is TGCAGTGCTAGCGGGGGGCTAGCGGGGGGCTTCAATGAGCAGTTCTTC. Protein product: CSASGGLAGGFNEQFF.

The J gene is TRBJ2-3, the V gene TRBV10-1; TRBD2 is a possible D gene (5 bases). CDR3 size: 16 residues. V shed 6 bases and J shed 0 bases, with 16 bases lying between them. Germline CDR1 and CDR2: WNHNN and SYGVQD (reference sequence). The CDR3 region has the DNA TGCGCCAGCAGGGAGCGGCCCGCCCCTAGCACAGATACGCAGTATTTT. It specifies CASRERPAPSTDTQYF.